This TCR beta chain comes out of a study of blood T cell repertoires in COVID-19. Germline trimming cut 0 bases from V and 7 bases from J; bases unmatched to any gene: 5. The CDR3 extends over 15 amino acids. CDR1 ENHRY and CDR2 SYGVKD come from the germline V gene. Assay: immunoSEQ multiplex PCR; the TCRdb copy retains only in-frame clones and omits some. The sample consists of about 190,000 clones, around 77% of them appearing once. Sample: peripheral blood. The receptor was isolated from a man in his sixties with active or convalescent COVID-19. This chain joins TRBV10-3 and TRBJ1-4, with 7 positions matching TRBD1. The CDR3 spells CAISESNRGGEKLFF. The CDR3 DNA follows: TGTGCCATCAGTGAGTCGAACAGGGGAGGTGAAAAACTGTTTTTT.